The entry below gives a single T cell receptor (beta chain) sequence along with its context. Its antigen is undetermined. UMI-labeled 5' RACE TRB cDNA libraries were prepared from the cells. From its re-call of the 5' RACE reads, TCRdb lists each CDR3 protein once, without DNA. This sample's table has 55,000 to 75,000 distinct CDR3 sequences. This record belongs to a study of CXCR3-negative and CXCR3-positive naive CD8 T cells. Study-level background: Roughly 135 million TRB reads were obtained overall (about 1.5 +/- 0.3 million per library).

Study-level points and caveats: Naive cells with CXCR3 showed TRB CDR3s that were more hydrophobic than those in CXCR3-negative naive cells. Memory, not naive, CXCR3-negative and CXCR3-positive cells differed in TRBV-TRBJ usage. Surface CD5 matched across naive subsets, and TRB CDR3 properties served to infer TCR strength.

CDR3 length: 14 residues. Germline V gene sequence: CDR1 SEHNR, CDR2 FQNEAQ (reference sequence). The sample comprised naive CXCR3+ CD8+ T cells from blood. Documented subset: CD45RO-CCR7+CD27+CD95- naive CD8+ T cells expressing CXCR3 (TNR3+). The clonotype comes from a human donor in good health. Some clones in this sample may be carry-over from other donors' samples. The chain employs TRBV7-9 and TRBJ2-7. CDR3 protein: CASSLATEPYEQYF.